This TCR beta chain was captured in a study of blood T cells in healthy people across ages. The CDR3 runs to 15 residues. Trimming took 2 bases from V and 5 from J; bases not matched to a gene: 6. Overall study results and limits: Conclusively comparing naive with antigen-experienced cells was impossible with unsorted PBMCs. In older individuals, TCR beta diversity per million T cells was lower, falling roughly linearly with age. A greater number of naive CD4+ cells and higher diversity distinguished long-lived donors from aged donors.

This clonotype was seen a few times. Its antigen remains unknown. The authors ran a second PCR of about 7 to 11 cycles using a sample-barcoded 5' primer and a J-beta primer mix. One entry per CDR3 protein results from TCRdb running MiXCR on the 5' RACE reads. The sample has 700,000 to 950,000 distinct CDR3 sequences, 58% seen once. Total RNA was isolated from each sample in quantities of at least 5.5 micrograms. Sequenced: blood. This clonotype was sampled from a man younger than 45 in good health. The chain uses TRBV12-3 or TRBV12-4 and TRBJ2-3; 8 bases are a match to TRBD2. Here the CDR3 reads CASSLRAGAVDTQYF. CDR3 sequence (DNA): TGTGCCAGCAGTTTAAGAGCGGGGGCGGTAGATACGCAGTATTTT.